Below, 24 T cell receptor beta chains from the same sample are listed, as sequenced in a study of blood T cells in healthy people across ages. The second PCR ran about 6 to 12 cycles with a sample-barcoded 5' primer and J-beta primers. TCRdb independently ran MiXCR on the 5' RACE reads; one entry per CDR3 protein. Found here are hundreds of thousands of distinct CDR3 sequences, less than 80% of them singletons; the top ten hold 28%. Sequenced: blood. The receptors shown here come from a man younger than 45 in good health.

Turning to this clonotype: A much larger clone differs from this one at a single base, so this may be a read error. J is TRBJ2-5 and V is TRBV6-5; D is unresolved. V lost 0 bases, J lost 11 bases, and 19 bases lay in between. The CDR3 consists of 15 residues. Germline CDR1 MNHEY, CDR2 SVGAGI. The CDR3 region is CASSYSGDNSNEQYF. CDR3 in DNA: TGTGCCAGCAGTTACTCGGGCGACAACTCTAATGAGCAGTACTTC.

In the case of this clonotype: Its ends do not fully match the called genes, so a read error is possible. The chain has TRBV6-6 and TRBJ2-1, with D perhaps TRBD2 (6 bases). This CDR3 has 13 amino acids. The germline gives CDR1 MNHNY, CDR2 SVGAGI (reference sequence). The CDR3 sequence: CASTGGIYNGQFF. CDR3 in DNA: TGTGCCAGCACCGGGGGAATATACAATGGGCAGTTCTTC.

This clonotype showed up just once. The chain combines TRBV7-2 with TRBJ1-5; 7 nucleotides line up with TRBD1. V shed 1 base and J 3 bases; nucleotides not matched to a gene: 3. Germline V lookup: CDR1 SGHTA, CDR2 FQGNSA. This CDR3 is 15 amino acids long. CDR3 region: CASSLVRGVNQPQHF. CDR3 DNA: TGTGCCAGCAGCTTAGTCAGGGGGGTCAATCAGCCCCAGCATTTT.

This clonotype was counted only a few times. The chain employs TRBV7-2 and TRBJ2-4; 9 nucleotides match TRBD1. The CDR3 is 15 amino acids. With 6 bases clipped from V and 8 bases from J, the junction kept 11 bases outside the gene matches. The germline CDR1 and CDR2 sequences are SGHTA and FQGNSA. The CDR3 region is CASSKRTGDWDIQYF. CDR3 DNA sequence: TGTGCCAGCAGTAAGAGGACAGGGGATTGGGACATTCAGTACTTC.

This clonotype was picked up a small number of times. V is TRBV6-2 or TRBV6-3 and J is TRBJ2-5; the match to TRBD1 covers 9 bases. V was pared by 6 bases and J by 5 bases, with 7 bases of the junction left unmatched. CDR3 length equals 14 residues. Germline V lookup: CDR1 MNHEY, CDR2 SVGEGT. The CDR3 reads CASRDTGGAETQYF. The CDR3, as DNA: TGTGCCAGCAGGGATACAGGGGGCGCGGAGACCCAGTACTTC.

This clonotype was found a few times. The gene calls are TRBV4-3 and TRBJ1-2; D is ambiguous. Germline CDR1 LGHNA, CDR2 YSLEER. The length of the CDR3 is 16 residues. Trimming shortened V by 0 bases and J by 1 base, and 12 bases separated the two germline ends. This CDR3 is CASSQESRRFNYGYTF. CDR3 DNA: TGCGCCAGCAGCCAAGAATCGAGGAGATTTAACTATGGCTACACCTTC.

V is TRBV7-9 and J is TRBJ2-5; D gene unclear. CDR3 size: 13 residues. The germline CDR1 and CDR2 sequences are SEHNR and FQNEAQ (reference sequence). The germline V and J ends were trimmed by 4 bases and 11 bases, with 17 bases remaining between them. Written as DNA, the CDR3 is TGTGCCAGCAGCTCCGGACGGATCTACAAGCAGTACTTC. Translating gives CASSSGRIYKQYF.

The chain joins TRBV3-1 to TRBJ2-5; 8 bases fit TRBD1. Germline CDR1 reads LGHDT; CDR2 reads YNNKEL (reference sequence). After removal of 3 bases from V and 11 bases from J, the junction contained 17 bases not matched to a gene. The CDR3 covers 16 residues. CDR3 in DNA: TGTGCCAGCAGCCATGAGGCCCGCGGCAGGGGGCTAGAGCAGTACTTC. As protein: CASSHEARGRGLEQYF.

The chain combines TRBV7-9 with TRBJ2-3, with D possibly matching TRBD2 (6 bases). V was shortened by 4 bases and J by 2 bases, with 16 bases between the two germline ends. Germline V gives CDR1 SEHNR, CDR2 FQNEAQ (reference sequence). This CDR3 is built from 16 residues. The DNA of the CDR3 is TGTGCCAGCAGCTCCGGGGAGGCAGGGTACACAGATACGCAGTATTTT. Its translation: CASSSGEAGYTDTQYF. The full variable domain, completed using reference TRBV7-9 and TRBJ2-3, is DTGVSQNPRHKITKRGQNVTFRCDPISEHNRLYWYRQTLGQGPEFLTYFQNEAQLEKSRLLSDRFSAERPKGSFSTLEIQRTEQGDSAMYLCASSSGEAGYTDTQYFGPGTRLTVL.

The chain has TRBV6-2 or TRBV6-3 and TRBJ2-7; D remains ambiguous. There are 13 residues in the CDR3. Germline CDR1 reads MNHEY; CDR2 reads SVGEGT. Between the trimmed V and J ends, which lost 7 bases and 0 bases, there was a span of 10 bases. The CDR3 bases are TGTGCCAGCAAGGACGGAGACTCCTACGAGCAGTACTTC. Protein: CASKDGDSYEQYF.

This clonotype has more than one count but fewer than ten. V and J are TRBV5-4 and TRBJ2-3; the D gene is possibly TRBD1 (6 bases). Trimming took 9 bases from V and 2 from J, leaving 16 bases between them. In germline, CDR1 is SGHNT, CDR2 YYREEE (reference sequence). The CDR3 is 14 residues long. As DNA, the CDR3 is TGTGCCATATGTAAGGACAGTACCACAGATACGCAGTATTTT. It specifies CAICKDSTTDTQYF.

The chain uses TRBV27 and TRBJ2-7; D is possibly TRBD1 (5 bases). The CDR3 is 14 residues long. Germline V gives CDR1 MNHEY, CDR2 SMNVEV (reference sequence). The germline V and J ends were trimmed by 5 bases and 7 bases, with 18 bases remaining between them. Here the CDR3 DNA reads TGTGCCAGCAGTAACTTCAGGGATCGGAATGAGCAGTACTTC. Translating gives CASSNFRDRNEQYF.

This clonotype was counted once. The chain recombines TRBV27 with TRBJ2-2; D gene uncertain. This CDR3 has 15 residues. The V gene lost 8 bases and the J gene lost 1 base, with 14 bases spanning the gap. Germline V CDR1 and CDR2: MNHEY, SMNVEV (reference sequence). CDR3 sequence reads: CASPRRAENTGELFF. The DNA of the CDR3 is TGTGCCAGCCCGAGAAGGGCGGAGAACACCGGGGAGCTGTTTTTT.

This clonotype was observed a few times. The chain joins TRBV16 to TRBJ1-5; D remains unclear. This CDR3 is built from 15 residues. Germline CDR1 and CDR2: KGHSY and FQNENV. V was pared by 4 bases and J by 4 bases, with 14 bases between. CDR3 loop: CASSLLAASNQPQHF. The CDR3 nucleotides read TGTGCCAGCAGCCTCCTGGCAGCCTCTAATCAGCCCCAGCATTTT.

The gene calls are TRBV4-3 and TRBJ1-1; TRBD1 matches at 7 bases. This CDR3 has 15 residues. The germline gives CDR1 LGHNA, CDR2 YSLEER. The trim removed 3 bases at V and 4 bases at J, leaving 8 bases unmatched. Here the CDR3 DNA reads TGCGCCAGCAGCCAGGAGGGGGCGCAAATCACTGAAGCTTTCTTT. Its protein is CASSQEGAQITEAFF.

The genes are TRBV24-1 and TRBJ2-1, with 11 bases aligning to TRBD2. Germline V gene sequence: CDR1 KGHDR, CDR2 SFDVKD. V shed 3 bases, J shed 8 bases, and the junction held 11 bases outside the gene matches. This CDR3 is 17 amino acids long. Written as DNA, the CDR3 is TGTGCCACCAGTGATGCGCCCCCTAGCGGGGGGTGGCATGAGCAGTTCTTC. Encoded protein: CATSDAPPSGGWHEQFF.

V usage is TRBV10-3 and J usage is TRBJ2-3; D is ambiguous. Germline CDR1 and CDR2: ENHRY and SYGVKD. The germline V and J ends were trimmed by 8 bases and 2 bases, with 14 bases remaining between them. The CDR3 sequence is 14 residues long. The CDR3 DNA sequence: TGTGCCATCCGACCGACCCTTTTCACAGATACGCAGTATTTT. Translation gives CAIRPTLFTDTQYF.

This chain joins TRBV13 and TRBJ1-5; possibly TRBD1 for D (6 bases). CDR1 is PRHDT, CDR2 FYEKMQ, per germline (reference sequence). The ends were cut back, 5 bases at V and 3 bases at J, with 14 bases in the middle. This CDR3 has 15 residues. The CDR3 is CASSSSDRTNQPQHF. CDR3 DNA: TGTGCCAGCAGCAGCTCGGACAGAACCAATCAGCCCCAGCATTTT.

The chain uses TRBV5-1 and TRBJ2-1; TRBD2 aligns across 7 bases. CDR3 size: 16 residues. Germline V gives CDR1 SGHRS, CDR2 YFSETQ. The ends lost 8 bases at V and 5 bases at J; junction bases unmatched: 16. CDR3 DNA sequence: TGCGCCAGACCGTTGAGAGAAGGGGAGGGCCACAATGAGCAGTTCTTC. The encoded protein is CARPLREGEGHNEQFF.

A few counts support this clonotype. The rearrangement links TRBV2 to TRBJ2-1, with TRBD2 identical over 10 bases. The CDR3 spans 14 residues. V dropped 5 bases and J dropped 8; count of bases not matched to a gene: 6. Germline assignment: CDR1 SNHLY and CDR2 FYNNEI. CDR3 nucleotides: TGTGCCAGCAGTCTAGGTCTAGCGGGGGATGAGCAGTTCTTC. It encodes CASSLGLAGDEQFF. The full variable domain, rest sourced from reference TRBV2 and TRBJ2-1, is EPEVTQTPSHQVTQMGQEVILRCVPISNHLYFYWYRQILGQKVEFLVSFYNNEISEKSEIFDDQFSVERPDGSNFTLKIRSTKLEDSAMYFCASSLGLAGDEQFFGPGTRLTVL.

The V and J genes are TRBV9 and TRBJ2-4; D perhaps matches TRBD1 (6 bases). The J call may be faulty, since TRBJ2-7 better matches the DNA end. This CDR3 comprises 15 residues. The V gene's germline CDR1 is SGDLS and CDR2 YYNGEE. CDR3 residues: CASSVAPGHNYEQYF. CDR3 DNA: TGTGCCAGCAGCGTAGCCCCGGGACATAACTACGAGCAGTACTTC.

The chain combines TRBV5-1 with TRBJ1-2; no clear D. The CDR3 totals 14 residues. The germline V and J ends were trimmed by 0 bases and 8 bases, with 14 bases remaining between them. Germline CDR1 reads SGHRS; CDR2 reads YFSETQ. CDR3 protein: CASSLESTGWGYTF. CDR3 in DNA: TGCGCCAGCAGCTTGGAGTCGACCGGATGGGGCTACACCTTC.

The rearrangement joins TRBV15 to TRBJ2-1; weak D call: TRBD2 (5 bases). Germline V lookup: CDR1 LNHNV, CDR2 YYDKDF (reference sequence). The CDR3 covers 14 residues. The V and J ends lost 5 bases and 8 bases respectively, with 16 bases between them. The CDR3 sequence: CATSWRGWDDEQFF. CDR3 DNA sequence: TGTGCCACCAGCTGGCGCGGGTGGGATGATGAGCAGTTCTTC. The full variable domain, with the rest looked up from reference TRBV15 and TRBJ2-1, is DAMVIQNPRYQVTQFGKPVTLSCSQTLNHNVMYWYQQKSSQAPKLLFHYYDKDFNNEADTPDNFQSRRPNTSFCFLDIRSPGLGDTAMYLCATSWRGWDDEQFFGPGTRLTVL.

V and J are TRBV24-1 and TRBJ2-5; D ambiguous. The length of the CDR3 is 15 residues. Germline-derived CDR1 and CDR2 are KGHDR and SFDVKD. Between the trimmed V and J ends, which lost 0 bases and 0 bases, there was a span of 7 bases. The CDR3 loop reads CATSDLRANQETQYF. DNA of the CDR3: TGTGCCACCAGTGATTTGCGGGCCAACCAAGAGACCCAGTACTTC.